This T cell receptor (beta chain) emerged from a study of shared clonotypes between healthy human individuals. As handled by the study authors: Filtering was not the same, since immunoSEQ gave junction-only sequences without quality scores. The table came from immunoSEQ multiplex PCR; TCRdb's copy has only in-frame clones and leaves some out. V, J and clone size derive from that table, while D and trimming were established from the DNA sequence. In the table there are about 520,000 clones, 70% to 80% of which are singletons. The donors were all Caucasian adults (living in Nashville, Tennessee). Broader study findings: Owing to a small donor count, the genetic and exposure-history diversity represented was limited.

The CDR3 has 17 amino acids. V was pared by 3 bases and J by 8 bases, with 13 bases of the junction left unmatched. Germline lookup yields CDR1 SGHAT and CDR2 FQNNGV. Concerning this clone: Its antigen is not identified.

The origin of this receptor is a woman in her thirties or forties in good health. Some clones in this sample may be carry-over from other donors' samples. The chain couples TRBV11-2 to TRBJ1-1; 12 positions agree with TRBD1. Sequenced input: PBMCs. The chain's CDR3 is CASSLGTGGADDGEAFF. DNA of the CDR3: TGTGCCAGCAGCTTGGGGACAGGGGGCGCGGACGACGGGGAAGCTTTCTTT.